This T cell receptor (beta chain) was observed in a study of regulatory T cells in long-lasting Graves disease. The study, taken as a whole, reports: Newly diagnosed patients had higher TCR diversity than persistent Graves' patients did.

This clonotype appeared many times. What it binds is unknown. CDR3 length: 15 residues. The V and J ends lost 6 bases and 0 bases respectively, with 11 bases between them. Specified time point: newly diagnosed GD, antithyroid drugs for less than 3 months. From PBMCs, RNA was extracted and then used to make the TCR library. From each patient, around 10 milliliters of peripheral blood was drawn and collected into an EDTA anticoagulant tube. Building the TCR beta libraries relied on iRepertoire HTBI primers, and CDR3 regions underwent Arm-PCR. TCRdb reprocessed the multiplex PCR reads with MiXCR, giving one entry per CDR3 protein. The table records around 400,000 distinct CDR3 sequences, around a sixth of them present only once.

The sequence was collected from a female donor with Graves disease. Sequencing was performed on peripheral blood mononuclear cells (PBMCs), taken at new diagnosis, from a patient treated with antithyroid drugs. The chain has TRBV12-3 or TRBV12-4 and TRBJ1-4; D gene uncertain. The CDR3: CASRPQWATNEKLFF. CDR3 nucleotide sequence: TGTGCCAGCAGGCCCCAATGGGCAACTAATGAAAAACTGTTTTTT.